This T cell receptor beta chain comes out of a study of T cell repertoires in cytomegalovirus infection. At the level of the study: Public TCR beta signatures indicated both CMV infection and matching HLA type. Study-level findings and limits: In two of eight donors, the top clonotype was HLA-C-restricted CMV-specific.

With respect to this clonotype: Its antigen is currently unknown.

Trimming removed 5 bases at V and 8 bases at J, with 13 bases between. CDR3 length: 14 amino acids. TCRdb called the reads again in MiXCR, with one record for every CDR3 protein. The data contain roughly 500,000 distinct CDR3 sequences, roughly a third of them singletons. The rearrangement joins TRBV12-3 or TRBV12-4 to TRBJ1-6; unclear D gene. The sequencing here drew on cultured PBMCs, taken from culture after CMV antigen stimulation. The sequence was collected from a human donor in good health (CMV status not recorded). Some clones in this sample may be carry-over from other donors' samples. This CDR3 reads CASSLDGGYSPLHF. In DNA form, the CDR3 reads TGTGCCAGCAGTCTGGACGGCGGGTATTCACCCCTCCACTTT.